This TCR beta chain was sequenced in a study of human T cells and chemical hapten exposure. From the RACE reads, TCRdb called clonotypes with MiXCR, one entry per CDR3 protein. The sample records around 250,000 distinct CDR3 sequences, about 9% being singletons. Indicated time point: pre-sensitization, week 0. Described treatment: therapeutic diphenylcyclopropenone sensitization with weekly scalp DPC. In its sample, this clonotype was seen a few times. V was clipped by 2 bases and J by 6 bases, with 25 bases between them. Germline V gene lookup returns CDR1 MNHEY and CDR2 SVGEGT. The CDR3 length is 18 residues.

J is TRBJ1-1 and V is TRBV6-2 or TRBV6-3; D unresolved. This sequence originates from a woman aged 40 to 50 with alopecia areata. Some clones in this sample may be carry-over from other donors' samples. The sample consisted of whole blood, taken in connection with sensitization to the hapten diphenylcyclopropenone (DPC). The CDR3 loop reads CASSYIFRADYFMAEAFF. The CDR3 DNA reads TGTGCCAGCAGTTACATCTTTCGGGCAGACTACTTCATGGCTGAAGCTTTCTTT.